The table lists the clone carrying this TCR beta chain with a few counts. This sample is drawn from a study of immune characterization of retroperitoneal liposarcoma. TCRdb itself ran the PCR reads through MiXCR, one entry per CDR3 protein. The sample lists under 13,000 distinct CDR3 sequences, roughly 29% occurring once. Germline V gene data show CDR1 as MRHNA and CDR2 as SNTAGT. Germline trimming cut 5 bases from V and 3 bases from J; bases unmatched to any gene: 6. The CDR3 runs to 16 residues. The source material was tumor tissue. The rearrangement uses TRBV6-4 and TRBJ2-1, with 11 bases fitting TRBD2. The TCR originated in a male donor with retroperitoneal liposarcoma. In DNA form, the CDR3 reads TGTGCCAGCAGTAGTAGCGGGGGGGCTGGCTACAATGAGCAGTTCTTC. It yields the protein CASSSSGGAGYNEQFF.